This T cell receptor (beta chain) was retrieved from a study of human T cells and chemical hapten exposure (dated by TCRdb to the early 2020s). For context, the study as a whole: For sensitization, 2% DPC in acetone was applied to a 2 cm by 2 cm area of upper inner arm skin. Throughout the study period of about 25 weeks, patients also received therapeutic DPC doses to the scalp every week. Patch testing was done on the upper back using Finn chambers containing 0.01% DPC, and results were scored after 6 days according to International Contact Dermatitis Research Group standards. Most of the patients in the cohort were female, and the cohort covered alopecia areata with under or over 50% scalp involvement, alopecia totalis and alopecia universalis. Libraries were pooled for sequencing, and variation in per-sample TCR yields was attributed mainly to small differences in library volumes within the pool. This study followed changes in the peripheral blood TCR repertoire in vivo during primary and secondary sensitization of alopecia patients to the hapten diphenylcyclopropenone (DPC). Blood samples were taken from patients before sensitization (week 0) and then at 2, 6 and about 24 weeks after DPC sensitization. For TCR sequencing, blood came from about 28 alopecia patients at anywhere from one to four time points (pre-sensitization, 2, 6 and 24 weeks).

Libraries were built with RACE. These reads were obtained on a NextSeq 500. During library preparation, unique molecular identifiers were attached to individual cDNA molecules so that TCRs could be counted quantitatively and reproducibly. Each blood RNA sample was used to sequence both TCR alpha and TCR beta chains. On the authors' methods: The median number of TCRs per sample was over 85,000, ranging from roughly 23,224 to 700,000. V, J and CDR3 annotation of the TCR reads was carried out using the Decombinator software suite. To make PS versus PT1 abundance plots, every sample was subsampled to the same number of TCRs (28,000). TCRs were defined as expanded if absent before sensitization and observed at least eight times at the 2-week time point. The raw public reads went through TCRdb reprocessing: fastp at Q25, MiXCR clone calling, in-frame beta chains kept. Rows are combined by CDR3 protein, so each entry shows the most common genes and DNA. The V and J calls were determined by TCRdb, not by the authors. The sample table shows about 120,000 distinct CDR3 sequences, and around an eighth are seen once. Clones ranked in the top ten supply about 1.4% of the sample.

Points the paper makes about the study in general: No change with DPC sensitization was found in the number of TCRs above 1 in 1000 frequency, and no evidence of global repertoire structure alterations was found. A positive correlation was found between the number of PT1 expanded TCRs and patch test score, with significance reached at thresholds 8, 16 and 32 but not 4. Expanded TCRs formed significantly more large CDR3 similarity clusters than pre-sensitization or healthy control sets, consistent with antigen-driven responses. Alopecia, a presumed autoimmune disease, was present in all patients, so the immune response of the patients might differ from that of healthy individuals. Repeated subsampling changed both the strength of the expansion versus patch-test correlation and the threshold at which that correlation became significant.

This clonotype was seen a handful of times. The antigen this receptor binds is unknown. There are no base qualities to consult, and no much larger clone falls within one base. V gives up 2 bases and J gives up 4 bases, and the segment between their germline ends measures 6 bases. From a lookup of the germline V gene (reference sequence), CDR1 and CDR2 are MNHEY and SMNVEV. The CDR3, cysteine through phenylalanine, is 14 amino acids long. Of all the DNA, just the CDR3 is kept, 42 bases in frame from base 1. The time point label corresponds to: patch test 1, 2 weeks after DPC sensitization. This specimen's treatment or condition label, interpreted: therapeutic diphenylcyclopropenone sensitization with weekly scalp DPC. At each patch-test visit, blood was drawn before the patch test was applied. Patients were considered eligible if aged 18 to 70, diagnosed with alopecia and deemed suitable for DPC therapy, and patients were excluded if pregnant. Total RNA was isolated from unfractionated whole blood collected in Tempus Blood RNA tubes.

The chain uses TRBV27 and TRBJ1-6; the D gene assignment is ambiguous. The source was whole blood, collected in connection with sensitization to the hapten diphenylcyclopropenone (DPC). This receptor was taken from a woman between 45 and 60 years old with alopecia areata. Some clones in this sample may be carry-over from other donors' samples. The sequence in DNA is TGTGCCAGCAGTTTAGGCACTTATAATTCACCCCTCCACTTT. This gives the protein CASSLGTYNSPLHF.